These T cell receptor beta chains were read from a single sample in a study of identifying expanded T cells in peripheral blood. Produced via immunoSEQ multiplex PCR; TCRdb's table is partial and in-frame only. This table holds about 78,000 clones, roughly 86% found once. The sequenced sample was blood. The receptors were sampled from a person aged 18 to 75 in good health. Each CDR3 is given without its conserved first and last residue. D genes are given only for firm matches.

V: TRBV7-6; D: .; CDR3: ASSLANQNTEAF
V: TRBV28; D: .; CDR3: ASGVRGAEGTGELF
V: TRBV5-5; D: .; CDR3: ASSLGPQGYYEQY
V: TRBV5-1; D: .; CDR3: ASSLSLNTEAF
V: TRBV7-3; D: TRBD1; CDR3: ASSVSGTGNSYEQY
V: TRBV4-3; D: .; CDR3: ASSQDRAPYGYT
V: TRBV11-2; D: TRBD2; CDR3: ASSLVGLAGGPQSYEQY
V: TRBV28; D: .; CDR3: ASIPPTETDTQY
V: TRBV6-1; D: TRBD1; CDR3: ASSGEQGATFSGANVLT
V: TRBV6-6; D: TRBD1; CDR3: ASSSDRELNEQF
V: TRBV7-7; D: TRBD1; CDR3: ASSSTGGGETQY
V: TRBV2; D: .; CDR3: ASSVRSSLDTQY
V: TRBV4-1; D: .; CDR3: ASSPYQVNTEAF
V: TRBV27; D: TRBD2; CDR3: ASSPRTGGSQETQY
V: TRBV9; D: .; CDR3: ASSVGEGTIYEQY
V: TRBV2; D: .; CDR3: ASSEPPNSYEQY
V: TRBV11-1; D: .; CDR3: ASSPDTSDTQY
V: TRBV10-3; D: .; CDR3: AISVGVGEKLF